This T cell receptor (beta chain) was recovered during a study of T cells in Graves' hyperthyroidism and ophthalmopathy. This clonotype has more than one count but fewer than ten. CDR3 length: 16 amino acids. Germline CDR1 SGHVS, CDR2 FQNEAQ. The J segment lost 7 bases and the V segment lost 5 bases, leaving 9 bases of the junction unmatched. Regions amplified from RNA transcripts were the TCR beta CDR3 regions. The HTBI set primed first-round TCR CDR3 RT-PCR. TCRdb re-derived calls from the multiplex PCR reads in MiXCR, one entry per CDR3 protein. The sample carries 380,000 or so distinct CDR3 sequences, roughly 13% recorded once.

The gene calls are TRBV7-8 and TRBJ1-6, with 9 bases that match TRBD1. The source material was blood. The receptor was isolated from a woman in her 30s with Graves' hyperthyroidism. In DNA, the CDR3 is TGTGCCAGCAGCGGAAGCGGACAGGGGAGCAATTCACCCCTCCACTTT. Encoded protein: CASSGSGQGSNSPLHF. Full variable domain (missing parts from reference TRBV7-8 and TRBJ1-6): GAGVSQSPRYKVAKRGQDVALRCDPISGHVSLFWYQQALGQGPEFLTYFQNEAQLDKSGLPSDRFFAERPEGSVSTLKIQRTQQEDSAVYLCASSGSGQGSNSPLHFGNGTRLTVT.